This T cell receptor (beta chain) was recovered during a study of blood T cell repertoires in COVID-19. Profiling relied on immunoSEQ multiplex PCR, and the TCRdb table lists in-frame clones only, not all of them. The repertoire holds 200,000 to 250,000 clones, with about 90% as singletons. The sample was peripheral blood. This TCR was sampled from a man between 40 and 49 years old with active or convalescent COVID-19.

The DNA of the CDR3 is TGCGCCAGCAGCACCGGACAGGGGATGGGCTACGAGCAGTACTTC. Its protein is CASSTGQGMGYEQYF. This chain uses TRBV5-1 with TRBJ2-7, with 9 bases lining up with TRBD1. Trimming cost V 4 bases and J 3 bases; bases outside gene matches: 8. The CDR3 consists of 15 residues. Germline V lookup: CDR1 SGHRS, CDR2 YFSETQ.